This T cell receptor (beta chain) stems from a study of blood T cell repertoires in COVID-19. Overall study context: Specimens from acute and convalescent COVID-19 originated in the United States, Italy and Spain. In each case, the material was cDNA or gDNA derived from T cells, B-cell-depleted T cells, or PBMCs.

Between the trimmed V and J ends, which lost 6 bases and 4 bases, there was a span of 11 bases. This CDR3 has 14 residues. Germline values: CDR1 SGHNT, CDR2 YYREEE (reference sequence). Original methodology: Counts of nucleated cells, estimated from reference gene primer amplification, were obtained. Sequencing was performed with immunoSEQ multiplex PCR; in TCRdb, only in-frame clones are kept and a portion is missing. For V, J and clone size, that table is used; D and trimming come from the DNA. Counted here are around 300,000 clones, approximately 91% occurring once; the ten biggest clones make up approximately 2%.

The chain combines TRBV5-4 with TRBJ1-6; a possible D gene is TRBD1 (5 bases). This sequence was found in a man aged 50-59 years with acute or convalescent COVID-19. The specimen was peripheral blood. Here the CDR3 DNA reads TGTGCCAGCAACACCGACAGATATAATTCACCCCTCCACTTT. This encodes CASNTDRYNSPLHF.